This record concerns one T cell receptor (beta chain) sequence. This record comes from a study of cytomegalovirus exposure and HLA in healthy donors. The PCR employed 60 Vbeta primers together with 13 Jbeta primers. Sequencing used immunoSEQ multiplex PCR; TCRdb keeps in-frame clones, though not all of them. The sample lists about 55,000 clones; 77% were seen once. With 6 bases clipped from V and 3 bases from J, the junction kept 6 bases outside the gene matches. The CDR3 length is 15 residues. Germline CDR1 and CDR2: LNHNV and YYDKDF (reference sequence). The TCR comes from a female donor in good health and CMV-seronegative. Sequenced input: PBMCs. The chain employs TRBV15 and TRBJ2-2; 8 nucleotides align to TRBD1. The DNA for the CDR3 is TGTGCCACCAGAAAGGACAGGGAGGACACCGGGGAGCTGTTTTTT. Its protein is CATRKDREDTGELFF.